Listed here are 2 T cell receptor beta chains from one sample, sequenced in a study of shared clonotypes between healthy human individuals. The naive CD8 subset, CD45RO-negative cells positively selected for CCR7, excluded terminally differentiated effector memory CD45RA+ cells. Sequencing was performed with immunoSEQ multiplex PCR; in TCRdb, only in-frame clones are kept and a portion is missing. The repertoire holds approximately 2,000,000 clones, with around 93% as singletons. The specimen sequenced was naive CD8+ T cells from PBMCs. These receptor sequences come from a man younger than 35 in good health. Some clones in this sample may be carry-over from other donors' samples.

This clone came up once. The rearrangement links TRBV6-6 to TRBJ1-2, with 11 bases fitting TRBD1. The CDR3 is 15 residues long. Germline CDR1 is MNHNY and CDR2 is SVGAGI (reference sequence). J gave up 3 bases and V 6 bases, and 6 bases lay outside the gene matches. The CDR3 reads CASRDRGLNDYGYTF. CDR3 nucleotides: TGTGCCAGCAGGGACAGGGGGCTCAATGACTATGGCTACACCTTC.

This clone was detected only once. CDR3 sequence: CASSWYGTTNEKLFF. The CDR3 region has the DNA TGTGCCAGCAGTTGGTATGGGACAACTAATGAAAAACTGTTTTTT. The V gene is TRBV28, the J gene TRBJ1-4, with no clear D. Trimming left V 4 bases short and J 0 bases short, with 9 bases between. Per germline, CDR1 MDHEN and CDR2 SYDVKM. CDR3 length: 15 amino acids. Full variable domain (outside the CDR3, taken from reference TRBV28 and TRBJ1-4): DVKVTQSSRYLVKRTGEKVFLECVQDMDHENMFWYRQDPGLGLRLIYFSYDVKMKEKGDIPEGYSVSREKKERFSLILESASTNQTSMYLCASSWYGTTNEKLFFGSGTQLSVL.